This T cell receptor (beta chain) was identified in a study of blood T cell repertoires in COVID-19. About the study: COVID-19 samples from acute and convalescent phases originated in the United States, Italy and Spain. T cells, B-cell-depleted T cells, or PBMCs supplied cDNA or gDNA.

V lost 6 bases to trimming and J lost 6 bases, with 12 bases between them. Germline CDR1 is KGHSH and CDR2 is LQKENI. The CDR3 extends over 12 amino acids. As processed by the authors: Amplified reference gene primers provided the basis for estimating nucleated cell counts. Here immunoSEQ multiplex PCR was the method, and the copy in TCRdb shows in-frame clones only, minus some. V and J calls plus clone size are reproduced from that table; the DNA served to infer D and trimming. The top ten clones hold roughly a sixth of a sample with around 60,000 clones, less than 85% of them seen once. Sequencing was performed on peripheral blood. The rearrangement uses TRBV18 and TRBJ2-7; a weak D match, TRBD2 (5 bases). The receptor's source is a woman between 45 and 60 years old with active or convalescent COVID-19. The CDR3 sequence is CASSGEGSEQYF. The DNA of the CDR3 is TGTGCCAGCTCCGGCGAGGGTTCCGAGCAGTACTTC.